One and the same sample provided the 26 T cell receptor beta chains below, sequenced in a study of T cells expressing NK-cell markers. One entry per CDR3 protein, without DNA, is what TCRdb gives after re-calling the 5' RACE reads. This table lists about 260,000 distinct CDR3 sequences. Sample: blood T cells: a sorted CD56 or NKG2C T cell subset, CD4+ or CD8+ T cells, or bulk PBMC T cells (not recorded which). Receptors were obtained from a woman between 18 and 69 years old in good health.

V gene TRBV12-3 or TRBV12-4 combines with J gene TRBJ1-5. The CDR3 spans 13 residues. The CDR3: CASSYNRDQPQHF.

This chain uses TRBV5-1 with TRBJ2-1; absent DNA, TCRdb's TRBD1 call cannot be checked. The CDR3 sequence is 19 residues long. Germline CDR1 reads SGHRS; CDR2 reads YFSETQ. The CDR3 spells CASSAGRGKPGPSYNEQFF.

CDR3 loop: CASSFGQDPDQPQHF. This chain links TRBV5-1 with TRBJ1-5; the D gene TCRdb calls, TRBD1, cannot be checked with no DNA. CDR1 SGHRS and CDR2 YFSETQ come from the germline V gene. The CDR3 totals 15 residues.

The chain combines TRBV5-5 with TRBJ2-3; TCRdb's assignment of TRBD1 cannot be checked, as there is no DNA. Germline CDR1 reads SGHKS; CDR2 reads YYEKEE (reference sequence). The CDR3 covers 15 residues. The CDR3: CASSLAGTGGDTQYF.

This CDR3 is CASRGRPYEQYF. The rearrangement links TRBV27 to TRBJ2-7. The CDR3 covers 12 residues. The germline V gene encodes CDR1 MNHEY and CDR2 SMNVEV (reference sequence).

The chain recombines TRBV5-1 with TRBJ2-3; TCRdb lists TRBD1, though no DNA is available to test this call. CDR1 SGHRS and CDR2 YFSETQ come from the germline V gene. The CDR3 is 14 residues long. The chain's CDR3 is CASSFGGRGDTQYF.

The chain has TRBV29-1 and TRBJ2-3. Germline V gives CDR1 SQVTM, CDR2 ANQGSEA. The CDR3 length is 13 residues. The chain's CDR3 is CSVVKRTTDTQYF.

This chain connects TRBV6-2 or TRBV6-3 to TRBJ2-3; TCRdb's assignment of TRBD1 cannot be checked, as there is no DNA. The CDR3 covers 15 residues. Per the germline V gene, CDR1 is MNHEY and CDR2 is SVGEGT. The CDR3 loop is CASSSGQVGADTQYF.

V usage is TRBV20-1 and J usage is TRBJ1-1; with no DNA, the TCRdb D assignment of TRBD1 cannot be verified. In germline, CDR1 is DFQATT, CDR2 SNEGSKA (reference sequence). This CDR3 has 13 residues. Here the CDR3 reads CSASSRGNTEAFF.

The chain joins TRBV7-9 to TRBJ2-3. Per germline, CDR1 SEHNR and CDR2 FQNEAQ (reference sequence). The CDR3 spans 12 residues. The CDR3 here is CASSFGKDTQYF.

The V and J genes are TRBV3-1 and TRBJ2-7; checking the TCRdb D call of TRBD2 is not possible without DNA. There are 16 residues in the CDR3. Germline V lookup: CDR1 LGHDT, CDR2 YNNKEL (reference sequence). This CDR3 is CASSLPGLAGVSEQYF.

The chain recombines TRBV12-3 or TRBV12-4 with TRBJ1-1; the D gene TCRdb calls, TRBD1, cannot be checked with no DNA. The CDR3 is made up of 14 amino acids. The CDR3 here is CASSSRGDNTEAFF.

The chain links TRBV7-9 to TRBJ1-5; the TCRdb call, TRBD1, lacks DNA for checking. From germline, CDR1 is SEHNR and CDR2 FQNEAQ (reference sequence). CDR3 length equals 15 residues. CDR3 residues: CASSLEARGNQPQHF. The complete variable domain, with remaining parts taken from reference TRBV7-9 and TRBJ1-5, reads DTGVSQNPRHKITKRGQNVTFRCDPISEHNRLYWYRQTLGQGPEFLTYFQNEAQLEKSRLLSDRFSAERPKGSFSTLEIQRTEQGDSAMYLCASSLEARGNQPQHFGDGTRLSIL.

The chain recombines TRBV7-2 with TRBJ2-5; TCRdb's D gene call, TRBD1, goes unchecked for lack of DNA. The CDR3 totals 17 residues. Per germline, CDR1 SGHTA and CDR2 FQGNSA. CDR3: CASSLRGSAMYQETQYF.

The gene calls are TRBV20-1 and TRBJ2-3. Germline assignment: CDR1 DFQATT and CDR2 SNEGSKA (reference sequence). CDR3 length: 14 amino acids. The CDR3 loop is CSARVPGSTDTQYF.

V gene TRBV7-2 combines with J gene TRBJ2-1; TCRdb names TRBD1, which stays unverified in the absence of DNA. Germline V gene sequence: CDR1 SGHTA, CDR2 FQGNSA. The CDR3 spans 13 residues. CDR3 loop: CASRLAGGGEQFF.

V is TRBV6-5 and J is TRBJ1-2; there is no DNA to check the TCRdb D call of TRBD1. Per germline, CDR1 MNHEY and CDR2 SVGAGI. The CDR3 is made up of 16 amino acids. CDR3 sequence reads: CASSYGGQEGIGGYTF.

The gene calls are TRBV10-3 and TRBJ1-6. Germline lookup yields CDR1 ENHRY and CDR2 SYGVKD. The CDR3 is made up of 13 amino acids. CDR3 in amino acids: CAISESGESPLHF.

This sequence joins TRBV12-3 or TRBV12-4 and TRBJ1-5. The CDR3 length is 12 residues. CDR3 protein: CASSPQSQPQHF.

The V gene is TRBV19, the J gene TRBJ1-5; there is no DNA to check the TCRdb D call of TRBD1. CDR1 is LNHDA and CDR2 is SQIVND in the germline V gene (reference sequence). The CDR3 contains 12 residues. The CDR3 is CASDQGTMAQHF.

This rearrangement joins TRBV5-4 to TRBJ2-1. CDR3 length: 15 amino acids. Germline V gives CDR1 SGHNT, CDR2 YYREEE (reference sequence). The CDR3 reads CASSATGDSYNEQFF.

The gene calls are TRBV6-5 and TRBJ1-1; TCRdb selects TRBD1, and the lack of DNA leaves this call unchecked. The CDR3 sequence is 16 residues long. Per the germline V gene, CDR1 is MNHEY and CDR2 is SVGAGI. The CDR3 loop reads CASSYTGGWVNTEAFF.

The J gene is TRBJ2-2, the V gene TRBV12-3 or TRBV12-4; the D call of TRBD1 rests on TCRdb alone, since no DNA is present to check it. CDR3 length: 16 amino acids. The CDR3 sequence: CASSLGVGTNTGELFF.

The V call is TRBV12-3 or TRBV12-4, the J call TRBJ1-2; TCRdb indicates TRBD1, and absent DNA this call remains unverified. CDR3 length: 16 amino acids. This CDR3 reads CASSMGQGFPSYGYTF.

The V call is TRBV6-1, the J call TRBJ2-1; TCRdb returns TRBD1, unconfirmable since there is no DNA. The CDR3 has 15 residues. Germline V gene data show CDR1 as MNHNS and CDR2 as SASEGT. The CDR3 sequence: CASSRDPTLIIEQFF.

This sequence joins TRBV14 and TRBJ2-7; the TRBD2 assignment by TCRdb is unverifiable without DNA. Germline-derived CDR1 and CDR2 are SGHDN and FVKESK. CDR3 length: 14 amino acids. The CDR3 loop is CASSQSAGGREQYF.